The 27 T cell receptor beta chains listed next were all sequenced from one sample in a study of immune cell composition in non-small cell lung cancer. Profiling relied on immunoSEQ multiplex PCR, and the TCRdb table lists in-frame clones only, not all of them. The sample has about 4,000 clones, approximately 69% seen once. Sequencing was carried out using lung tumor tissue. These receptors came from a human donor with non-small cell lung cancer.

J is TRBJ2-1 and V is TRBV7-3; 9 bases fit TRBD2. After removal of 4 bases from V and 9 bases from J, the junction contained 13 bases not matched to a gene. The CDR3 totals 16 residues. The V gene's germline CDR1 is SGHTA and CDR2 FQGTGA. CDR3 sequence: CASSSLAGVSKGEQFF. The CDR3 nucleotides are TGTGCCAGCAGCTCGTTAGCGGGGGTTAGCAAGGGTGAGCAGTTCTTC.

The chain carries TRBV19 and TRBJ1-6, with 10 bases fitting TRBD1. Germline assignment: CDR1 LNHDA and CDR2 SQIVND (reference sequence). The V segment lost 3 bases and the J segment 9 bases; nucleotides outside the gene matches: 5. The CDR3 loop spans 15 amino acids. In nucleotides, the CDR3 is TGTGCCAGTAGTATGGGACAGGGGTTCCGTTCACCCCTCCACTTT. Its protein is CASSMGQGFRSPLHF.

CDR3 sequence reads: CASSPPGGRDQETQYF. CDR3 nucleotides: TGCGCCAGCAGCCCCCCGGGCGGGAGGGACCAAGAGACCCAGTACTTC. This chain connects TRBV4-1 to TRBJ2-5; TRBD2 matches 9 bases. CDR1 is MGHRA and CDR2 is YSYEKL in the germline V gene. After removal of 4 bases from V and 0 bases from J, the junction contained 6 bases not matched to a gene. This CDR3 contains 16 residues.

The V and J genes are TRBV7-2 and TRBJ2-1; D is perhaps TRBD1 (5 bases). The CDR3 loop spans 17 amino acids. CDR1 is SGHTA, CDR2 FQGNSA, per germline. V was clipped by 4 bases and J by 0 bases, with 16 bases between them. The CDR3 reads CASSSHLQASSYNEQFF. DNA of the CDR3: TGTGCCAGCAGCTCACACCTACAGGCGAGCTCCTACAATGAGCAGTTCTTC.

The V and J genes are TRBV19 and TRBJ2-3; a possible D gene is TRBD2 (6 bases). This CDR3 contains 14 residues. The V and J ends lost 5 bases and 4 bases respectively, with 13 bases between them. CDR1 LNHDA and CDR2 SQIVND come from the germline V gene (reference sequence). Written as DNA, the CDR3 is TGTGCCAGTAGTTACGCGGGAACCCCAGATACGCAGTATTTT. This codes for CASSYAGTPDTQYF.

This sequence joins TRBV5-4 and TRBJ2-1; 8 nucleotides align to TRBD1. Germline V gene sequence: CDR1 SGHNT, CDR2 YYREEE (reference sequence). This CDR3 contains 16 residues. V dropped 4 bases and J dropped 7; count of bases not matched to a gene: 13. The CDR3 sequence is CASSDFGQGGRNEQFF. The CDR3 DNA reads as TGTGCCAGCAGCGACTTCGGACAGGGAGGAAGGAATGAGCAGTTCTTC.

This rearrangement joins TRBV27 to TRBJ1-1, with TRBD1 matching 12 bases. The CDR3 is 13 residues long. The germline CDR1 and CDR2 sequences are MNHEY and SMNVEV (reference sequence). The junction had 6 bases not matched to a gene; V was cut back by 4 bases and J by 12 bases. This CDR3 is CASSSTGTGGTFF. In DNA form, the CDR3 reads TGTGCCAGCAGTTCTACAGGGACAGGGGGCACTTTCTTT.

V usage is TRBV11-2 and J usage is TRBJ2-7, with a weak D call TRBD2 (5 bases). The germline CDR1 and CDR2 sequences are SGHAT and FQNNGV. The CDR3 length is 12 residues. V lost 4 bases and J 3 bases, leaving 7 bases between the germline ends. The CDR3 protein is CASSSGLYEQYF. CDR3 sequence (DNA): TGTGCCAGCAGCTCCGGACTCTACGAGCAGTACTTC.

The CDR3 is CASSPTGGSSYEQYF. As DNA, the CDR3 is TGTGCCAGCAGCCCCACAGGGGGCAGTTCCTACGAGCAGTACTTC. This rearrangement joins TRBV9 to TRBJ2-7, with 9 bases aligning to TRBD1. The trim removed 4 bases at V and 1 base at J, leaving 6 bases unmatched. Germline V gene sequence: CDR1 SGDLS, CDR2 YYNGEE. The CDR3 spans 15 residues.

V and J are TRBV10-3 and TRBJ2-7, with 8 bases fitting TRBD2. Germline values: CDR1 ENHRY, CDR2 SYGVKD. This CDR3 comprises 16 residues. The V segment lost 1 base and the J segment 2 bases; nucleotides outside the gene matches: 7. The CDR3 DNA reads TGTGCCATCAGTGAGTGGACGGGGGGGAGGGCCTACGAGCAGTACTTC. Translating gives CAISEWTGGRAYEQYF.

This clone was counted between two and nine times. The chain recombines TRBV9 with TRBJ2-5; 7 bases line up with TRBD2. This CDR3 has 17 amino acids. Germline CDR1 reads SGDLS; CDR2 reads YYNGEE. Trimming removed 0 bases from V and 5 bases from J; junction bases left unmatched: 13. CDR3 sequence (DNA): TGTGCCAGCAGCGTAGCGGGCGCGGCGGGAGTAGGTGAGACCCAGTACTTC. Translating it yields CASSVAGAAGVGETQYF.

The sample holds one count of this clone. This chain links TRBV27 with TRBJ1-4; possibly TRBD1 for D (6 bases). The CDR3 is made up of 16 amino acids. Trimming cost V 3 bases and J 4 bases, with 15 bases left between them. CDR1 and CDR2 from the germline V gene are MNHEY and SMNVEV (reference sequence). The CDR3 sequence: CASSFRSGAGNEKLFF. CDR3 sequence (DNA): TGTGCCAGCAGTTTCCGCTCAGGGGCGGGTAATGAAAAACTGTTTTTT.

The CDR3 sequence: CASTPERAGPLAKNIQYF. The CDR3 DNA reads TGTGCCAGTACCCCAGAGCGAGCGGGTCCCCTAGCCAAAAACATTCAGTACTTC. The chain carries TRBV19 and TRBJ2-4, with D perhaps TRBD2 (6 bases). V was trimmed by 7 bases and J by 0 bases, leaving 22 bases between them. The CDR3 runs to 18 residues. Germline V gives CDR1 LNHDA, CDR2 SQIVND (reference sequence). The full variable domain, its missing parts supplied by reference TRBV19 and TRBJ2-4, is DGGITQSPKYLFRKEGQNVTLSCEQNLNHDAMYWYRQDPGQGLRLIYYSQIVNDFQKGDIAEGYSVSREKKESFPLTVTSAQKNPTAFYLCASTPERAGPLAKNIQYFGAGTRLSVL.

The V call is TRBV28, the J call TRBJ1-5; 9 nucleotides agree with TRBD1. V dropped 5 bases and J dropped 2; count of bases not matched to a gene: 7. CDR3 length equals 16 residues. From germline, CDR1 is MDHEN and CDR2 SYDVKM. The CDR3 loop reads CASSTWDRAGNQPQHF. CDR3 nucleotides: TGTGCCAGCAGTACCTGGGACAGGGCGGGCAATCAGCCCCAGCATTTT.

The chain combines TRBV5-1 with TRBJ1-4, with a weak D call TRBD1 (5 bases). V was shortened by 1 base and J by 8 bases, with 18 bases between the two germline ends. The CDR3 runs to 16 residues. Germline CDR1 and CDR2: SGHRS and YFSETQ. The CDR3 spells CASSLWGQTNNEKLFF. The CDR3 DNA reads as TGCGCCAGCAGCTTGTGGGGCCAAACTAACAACGAAAAACTGTTTTTT.

The rearrangement uses TRBV5-1 and TRBJ2-5, with TRBD1 matching over 8 bases. Trimming took 3 bases from V and 5 from J; bases not matched to a gene: 12. From germline, CDR1 is SGHRS and CDR2 YFSETQ. This CDR3 has 16 amino acids. In DNA form, the CDR3 reads TGCGCCAGCAGCTCTGGGGCAGGGGGCTTTAAGGAGACCCAGTACTTC. Translating gives CASSSGAGGFKETQYF.

V gene TRBV5-1 combines with J gene TRBJ1-2; D not certain. Germline loops: CDR1 SGHRS, CDR2 YFSETQ. The CDR3 consists of 13 residues. The germline V and J ends were trimmed by 0 bases and 6 bases, with 9 bases remaining between them. The CDR3 is CASSLAWSDGYTF. As DNA, the CDR3 is TGCGCCAGCAGCTTGGCGTGGAGCGATGGCTACACCTTC.

The J gene is TRBJ2-5, the V gene TRBV27; D gene uncertain. The CDR3 extends over 12 amino acids. The V gene lost 4 bases and the J gene lost 4 bases, with 7 bases spanning the gap. Germline assignment: CDR1 MNHEY and CDR2 SMNVEV (reference sequence). The CDR3: CASSSRRETQYF. The DNA of the CDR3 is TGTGCCAGCAGTTCGAGGCGAGAGACCCAGTACTTC.

This chain connects TRBV6-1 to TRBJ1-5; D is undetermined. The CDR3 is 12 amino acids. In germline, CDR1 is MNHNS, CDR2 SASEGT. Trimming stripped 4 bases from V and 4 bases from J, with 5 bases between. In DNA form, the CDR3 reads TGTGCCAGCAGTGCGGGGAATCAGCCCCAGCATTTT. It translates to CASSAGNQPQHF.

This chain connects TRBV28 to TRBJ2-7; 7 bases are shared with TRBD2. J lost 3 bases, V lost 7 bases, and 21 bases had no gene match. Germline V CDR1 and CDR2: MDHEN, SYDVKM. The CDR3 is made up of 18 amino acids. The chain's CDR3 is CASTSLGQGLIRSYEQYF. As DNA, the CDR3 is TGTGCCAGCACCTCCCTCGGTCAGGGACTAATTCGGAGCTACGAGCAGTACTTC.

This chain links TRBV14 with TRBJ2-7, with 14 nucleotides matching TRBD2. This CDR3 has 17 residues. In germline, CDR1 is SGHDN, CDR2 FVKESK. The V gene end was trimmed by 2 bases and the J gene end by 2 bases; junction bases not matched to a gene: 5. Here the CDR3 reads CASSQTGLAGGAYEQYF. In DNA form, the CDR3 reads TGTGCCAGCAGCCAAACCGGACTAGCGGGAGGCGCCTACGAGCAGTACTTC.

The V call is TRBV7-2, the J call TRBJ2-2; possible D gene TRBD1, 5 bases. The CDR3 sequence is 15 residues long. V was shortened by 4 bases and J by 5 bases, with 14 bases between the two germline ends. Germline V lookup: CDR1 SGHTA, CDR2 FQGNSA. This CDR3 reads CASSSTESGTGELFF. The CDR3 nucleotides read TGTGCCAGCAGCTCGACAGAATCAGGAACCGGGGAGCTGTTTTTT.

The V call is TRBV5-3, the J call TRBJ2-7; 14 nucleotides align to TRBD2. TRBV5-3 has ORF status, its function being uncertain. This CDR3 is built from 17 residues. V dropped 0 bases and J dropped 2; count of bases not matched to a gene: 4. The CDR3 sequence is CARSLEPGLAGAYEQYF. The CDR3 nucleotides are TGTGCCAGAAGCTTGGAACCGGGACTAGCGGGAGCCTACGAGCAGTACTTC.

DNA for the CDR3: TGTGCCAGCGTCGGACAAGTAAGCACAGATACGCAGTATTTT. It yields the protein CASVGQVSTDTQYF. The J gene is TRBJ2-3, the V gene TRBV21-1; TRBD1, the D gene given by the table, was not confirmed from the DNA. TRBV21-1 is deemed a pseudogene. The CDR3 consists of 14 residues.

CDR3 loop: CASSQDGPSGPQEQYF. CDR3 coding DNA: TGCGCCAGCAGCCAAGATGGACCTAGCGGCCCACAAGAGCAGTACTTC. The chain carries TRBV4-1 and TRBJ2-7; 7 bases align to TRBD2. The CDR3 runs to 16 residues. J gave up 7 bases and V 0 bases, and 12 bases lay outside the gene matches. CDR1 and CDR2 from the germline V gene are MGHRA and YSYEKL.

This clone is termed medium-sized. V gene TRBV30 combines with J gene TRBJ1-1; 7 bases map to TRBD1. The CDR3 runs 12 residues. V lost 7 bases to trimming and J lost 4 bases; unmatched junction nucleotides: 6. The germline V gene encodes CDR1 GTSNPN and CDR2 SVGIG (reference sequence). CDR3 bases: TGTGCCTTCCGACAGGGATCCACTGAAGCTTTCTTT. Translation: CAFRQGSTEAFF.

The rearrangement joins TRBV2 to TRBJ1-1, with TRBD1 as a possible D gene (6 bases). Germline V lookup: CDR1 SNHLY, CDR2 FYNNEI. Trimming shortened V by 6 bases and J by 3 bases, and 14 bases separated the two germline ends. The CDR3 loop spans 14 amino acids. For the CDR3, the DNA is TGTGCCAGCAGGGCTCAACAGGGATACACTGAAGCTTTCTTT. Translated: CASRAQQGYTEAFF.